Each of the 26 T cell receptor beta chains below was sequenced from the same sample in a study of T cells in women clearing cervical HPV infection. Only in-frame clones appear in the TCRdb table, and some are missing; sequencing was by immunoSEQ multiplex PCR. This table holds tens of thousands of clones. Sequencing used blood buffy coat. Receptors originate from a woman aged 18 to 75 with a cervical HPV16 infection that either progressed to CIN3+ or cleared (not recorded which).

Here the CDR3 reads CASSLVIGELDTEAFF. CDR3 bases read: TGCGCCAGCAGCTTGGTCATCGGGGAATTGGACACTGAA. This chain uses TRBV5-1 with TRBJ1-1; no clear D. The read ends 3 residues early relative to the CDR3; the germline J gene fills the gap. Germline V CDR1 and CDR2: SGHRS, YFSETQ. The CDR3 is made up of 16 amino acids. Trimming shortened V by 0 bases and J by 3 bases, and 15 bases separated the two germline ends.

CDR3 residues: CSARPKLAVSQNIQYF. The covered CDR3 bases are TGCAGTGCTAGACCGAAACTAGCGGTGTCTCAGAACATT. The V gene is TRBV20-1, the J gene TRBJ2-4; 8 bases map to TRBD2. The read halts 3 residues ahead of the CDR3 end, with the missing end drawn from the germline J gene. Unmatched junction bases numbered 13, after V lost 2 bases and J lost 7 bases. Germline lookup yields CDR1 DFQATT and CDR2 SNEGSKA (reference sequence). This CDR3 has 16 amino acids.

Notes on this clone: The CDR3 is cut off 3 residues early in the read; its end comes from the germline J gene. This sequence joins TRBV18 and TRBJ2-5; 9 bases map to TRBD2. Per the germline V gene, CDR1 is KGHSH and CDR2 is LQKENI. CDR3 length: 17 residues. V lost 0 bases, J lost 7 bases, and 12 bases stayed unmatched. The part of the CDR3 DNA that was read is TGTGCCAGCTCACCACCCGAGAAGATAGCGGGGGTCCGGACC. Translation: CASSPPEKIAGVRT. The full CDR3 sequence reads CASSPPEKIAGVRTQYF.

On this clone: From the germline J gene comes the end of the CDR3, since the read stops 3 residues before it. The chain employs TRBV18 and TRBJ1-6; D gene ambiguous. Germline assignment: CDR1 KGHSH and CDR2 LQKENI. There are 10 residues in the CDR3. With 8 bases removed from V and 9 bases from J, the gap between germline ends came to 5 bases. CDR3 DNA (partial): TGTGCCAGCCCGGGTTCACCC. This translates into CASPGSP. The entire CDR3 sequence reads CASPGSPLHF. The variable domain in full, with the rest retrieved from reference TRBV18 and TRBJ1-6, is NAGVMQNPRHLVRRRGQEARLRCSPMKGHSHVYWYRQLPEEGLKFMVYLQKENIIDESGMPKERFSAEFPKEGPSILRIQQVVRGDSAAYFCASPGSPLHFGNGTRLTVT.

As for this clone: The missing CDR3 end, 3 residues past where the read stops, is filled in from the germline J gene. The chain couples TRBV5-4 to TRBJ2-5; the match to TRBD2 covers 8 bases. Germline V lookup: CDR1 SGHNT, CDR2 YYREEE (reference sequence). The V segment lost 5 bases and the J segment 4 bases; nucleotides outside the gene matches: 10. CDR3 length: 15 amino acids. CDR3 loop: CASSSIAGSGETQYF. CDR3 DNA (partial): TGTGCCAGCAGTAGCATAGCGGGGTCGGGAGAGACC.

Regarding this clone: The read ends 3 residues early relative to the CDR3; the germline J gene fills the gap. This chain links TRBV7-3 with TRBJ2-5, with no clear D. The V end was cut by 5 bases, the J end by 2 bases, with 15 bases between. Germline loops: CDR1 SGHTA, CDR2 FQGTGA. This CDR3 is 15 amino acids long. Partial CDR3 DNA: TGTGCCAGCAGCGTCTCTCTAGTCCCACAAGAGACC. Protein product: CASSVSLVPQET. The CDR3 reads in full as CASSVSLVPQETQYF.

Turning to this clone: The read is 3 residues too short to cover the CDR3 end, so that end is filled in from the germline J gene. This rearrangement joins TRBV2 to TRBJ1-1, with 7 bases fitting TRBD1. The CDR3 is 13 residues long. With V trimmed by 4 bases and J by 2 bases, 1 base remained unmatched. CDR1 is SNHLY and CDR2 is FYNNEI in the germline V gene. CDR3 DNA (partial): TGTGCCAGCAGTGGACAGGGAAACACTGAA. It specifies CASSGQGNTE. The full CDR3 protein reads CASSGQGNTEAFF.

As for this clone: The CDR3 end lies 3 residues beyond the end of the read and is filled in from the germline J gene. The gene calls are TRBV5-1 and TRBJ2-6, with a tentative D call TRBD2 (6 bases). CDR3 size: 16 residues. The germline V and J ends were trimmed by 0 bases and 4 bases, with 11 bases remaining between them. Germline CDR1 SGHRS, CDR2 YFSETQ. The CDR3 loop reads CASSLAAGTGANVLTF. The part of the CDR3 DNA that was read is TGCGCCAGCAGCTTGGCTGCGGGGACCGGGGCCAACGTC.

In regard to this clone: The read terminates 3 residues ahead of where the CDR3 ends, so the germline J gene completes it. The chain joins TRBV11-2 to TRBJ2-7; either TRBD1 or TRBD2 may supply D (5 bases each). The V end was cut by 5 bases, the J end by 6 bases, with 20 bases between. Germline values: CDR1 SGHAT, CDR2 FQNNGV. The CDR3 is 15 amino acids. CDR3 in amino acids: CASSVGAGLTAEQYF. CDR3 DNA, as far as it was read: TGTGCCAGCAGCGTAGGGGCGGGCCTTACAGCCGAG.

Comment on this clone: The missing CDR3 end, 3 residues past where the read stops, is filled in from the germline J gene. The chain couples TRBV10-3 to TRBJ2-7; 7 nucleotides match TRBD2. Per the germline V gene, CDR1 is ENHRY and CDR2 is SYGVKD. The CDR3 extends over 13 amino acids. J gave up 5 bases and V 7 bases, and 8 bases lay outside the gene matches. The sequenced part of the CDR3 DNA is TGTGCCATCACCAGCGGGACGGTCGACGAG. Residues: CAITSGTVDE. The full CDR3 reads CAITSGTVDEQYF.

Notes on this clone: Read data end 3 residues before the CDR3 end; the end is taken from the germline J gene. J is TRBJ2-7 and V is TRBV30, with D unclear. V lost 4 bases, J lost 0 bases, and 13 bases lay in between. Germline V gene sequence: CDR1 GTSNPN, CDR2 SVGIG (reference sequence). This CDR3 is built from 14 residues. CDR3 DNA (partial): TGTGCCTGGACCCTTACGGGTTACTCCTACGAG. Translation: CAWTLTGYSYE. The CDR3 as a whole reads CAWTLTGYSYEQYF.

With regard to this clone: The DNA ends 3 residues before the CDR3 does, and the rest of the CDR3 is filled in from the germline J gene. V gene TRBV2 combines with J gene TRBJ1-4, with D tentatively TRBD1 (5 bases). The CDR3 extends over 16 amino acids. Germline loops: CDR1 SNHLY, CDR2 FYNNEI. Between the trimmed V and J ends, which lost 3 bases and 3 bases, there was a span of 14 bases. The sequenced part of the CDR3 DNA is TGTGCCAGCAGTGATCTCCTCCCGGGGGCTAATGAAAAA. This sequence encodes CASSDLLPGANEK. The full CDR3 sequence reads CASSDLLPGANEKLFF.

A word on this clone: The read ends 3 residues shy of where the CDR3 ends; the end is completed using the germline J gene. The chain joins TRBV10-3 to TRBJ2-1; TRBD2 matches 16 bases. Germline V gives CDR1 ENHRY, CDR2 SYGVKD. Trimming cost V 6 bases and J 8 bases; bases outside gene matches: 4. This CDR3 comprises 15 residues. This CDR3 is CAISGTSGGADEQFF. The CDR3 DNA, read in part, is TGTGCCATCAGCGGGACTAGCGGGGGGGCAGATGAG.

About this clone itself: The observed sequence ends 3 residues before the CDR3 terminus, with the missing tail filled in from the germline J gene. V is TRBV7-3 and J is TRBJ2-7; D might be TRBD1 (7 bases). Trimming took off 5 bases at V and 5 bases at J, with 22 bases between the two ends. CDR1 is SGHTA, CDR2 FQGTGA, per germline. The CDR3 is made up of 16 amino acids. This CDR3 reads CASSPGGFGGYHEQYF. Partial CDR3 DNA: TGTGCCAGCAGCCCAGGGGGGTTTGGGGGGTACCACGAG.

As regards this clone: The read terminates 3 residues ahead of where the CDR3 ends, so the germline J gene completes it. The chain recombines TRBV6-1 with TRBJ1-2; D possibly corresponds to TRBD1 (6 bases). CDR1 MNHNS and CDR2 SASEGT come from the germline V gene. The ends were cut back, 0 bases at V and 4 bases at J, with 18 bases in the middle. CDR3 size: 17 residues. This CDR3 is CASSEAFDLTGLYGYTF. CDR3 bases read: TGTGCCAGCAGTGAAGCGTTTGACCTGACAGGCCTCTATGGC.

Turning to this clone: The read finishes 3 residues shy of the CDR3 end, and the germline J gene is used to complete it. The rearrangement links TRBV10-1 to TRBJ2-7, with 8 bases matching TRBD1. The CDR3 spans 13 residues. CDR1 is WNHNN and CDR2 is SYGVQD in the germline V gene (reference sequence). The trim removed 4 bases at V and 6 bases at J, leaving 5 bases unmatched. This CDR3 reads CASSVGQASEQYF. The CDR3 bases that were read are TGCGCCAGCAGTGTGGGACAGGCCTCCGAG.

As concerns this clone: Coverage ceases 3 residues before the CDR3 finishes, and the germline J gene fills in the end. The chain links TRBV19 to TRBJ1-5; 8 bases are a match to TRBD1. With 6 bases clipped from V and 7 bases from J, the junction kept 8 bases outside the gene matches. This CDR3 region has 14 residues. CDR1 and CDR2 from the germline V gene are LNHDA and SQIVND (reference sequence). CDR3: CASSKLQGGQPQHF. CDR3 bases read: TGTGCCAGTAGCAAACTACAGGGGGGACAGCCC.

With regard to this clone: The read terminates 3 residues ahead of where the CDR3 ends, so the germline J gene completes it. The chain links TRBV18 to TRBJ2-3; D is unclear. This CDR3 is 12 amino acids long. The germline gives CDR1 KGHSH, CDR2 LQKENI. CDR3 region: CASSPRGMPQYF. The CDR3 DNA, read in part, is TGTGCCAGCTCACCCAGAGGCATGCCG.

Note on this clone: The read finishes 3 residues shy of the CDR3 end, and the germline J gene is used to complete it. The V call is TRBV5-1, the J call TRBJ2-7; 9 nucleotides match TRBD1. The CDR3 is 14 amino acids. The germline CDR1 and CDR2 sequences are SGHRS and YFSETQ. The V and J ends lost 0 bases and 3 bases, in that order; junction bases with no gene match: 1. CDR3 sequence: CASSLVTGGYEQYF. CDR3 DNA, as far as it was read: TGCGCCAGCAGCTTGGTGACAGGGGGCTACGAG.

The CDR3 sequence: CASSRTGETSHGDEQYF. CDR3 bases read: TGTGCCAGCAGCCGAACAGGGGAGACTAGTCACGGCGACGAG. The rearrangement links TRBV14 to TRBJ2-7; D may be TRBD1 (7 bases). Sequencing ends 3 residues short of the CDR3 end; the germline J gene provides the rest. V was clipped by 4 bases and J by 5 bases, with 24 bases between them. CDR3 length: 17 residues. Germline CDR1 reads SGHDN; CDR2 reads FVKESK.

Regarding this clone: The CDR3 end lies 3 residues beyond the end of the read and is filled in from the germline J gene. The rearrangement links TRBV5-1 to TRBJ1-4; 10 bases fit TRBD1. The germline CDR1 and CDR2 sequences are SGHRS and YFSETQ. CDR3 length equals 14 residues. The CDR3: CASSLGTGGNVLFF. The CDR3 bases that were read are TGCGCCAGCAGCTTGGGGACAGGGGGTAACGTA.

Comments on this clone: The CDR3 end falls 3 residues outside the read, so it is completed with the germline J gene. The chain combines TRBV30 with TRBJ2-1, with TRBD2 matching over 11 bases. V trimming: 0 bases; J trimming: 9 bases; junction bases outside the gene matches: 4. This CDR3 comprises 14 residues. Germline CDR1 and CDR2: GTSNPN and SVGIG (reference sequence). The sequenced part of the CDR3 DNA is TGTGCCTGGAGTGTACTCGGACTAGCGGGTGAG. It encodes CAWSVLGLAGE. The full CDR3 protein is CAWSVLGLAGEQFF.

As to this clone: Read coverage stops 3 residues before the CDR3 terminus; the germline J gene supplies the remainder. The V call is TRBV7-6, the J call TRBJ2-2, with D possibly TRBD2 on 6 matching bases. Per the germline V gene, CDR1 is SGHVS and CDR2 is FNYEAQ. CDR3 length equals 16 residues. The CDR3 here is CASSLGPQAGNSPLFF. The CDR3 DNA, read in part, is TGTGCCAGCAGCTTAGGTCCCCAAGCGGGTAATTCACCG.

On this clone itself: The read falls 3 residues short of the CDR3 end, and the missing part is taken from the germline J gene. The V gene is TRBV6-2 or TRBV6-3, the J gene TRBJ2-3; 8 bases agree with TRBD1. Trimming cost V 8 bases and J 4 bases; bases outside gene matches: 2. The CDR3 loop spans 12 amino acids. Looked up from germline, CDR1 is MNHEY and CDR2 is SVGEGT. CDR3 sequence: CASARGPDTQYF. The CDR3 DNA, read in part, is TGTGCCAGCGCCAGGGGGCCAGATACG.

Note on this clone: From the germline J gene comes the end of the CDR3, since the read stops 3 residues before it. The rearrangement uses TRBV20-1 and TRBJ1-2; D is undetermined. This CDR3 region has 12 residues. The germline V and J ends were trimmed by 4 bases and 1 base, with 7 bases remaining between them. Per the germline V gene, CDR1 is DFQATT and CDR2 is SNEGSKA (reference sequence). The part of the CDR3 DNA that was read is TGCAGTGCTATTCGCGGTAACTATGGC. Protein: CSAIRGNYG. The full CDR3 reads CSAIRGNYGYTF.

About this clone itself: From the germline J gene comes the end of the CDR3, since the read stops 3 residues before it. V is TRBV5-1 and J is TRBJ1-2, with D hard to call. V was cut by 4 bases and J by 0 bases, with 7 bases left in between. Germline V CDR1 and CDR2: SGHRS, YFSETQ. The CDR3 loop spans 13 amino acids. CDR3 DNA, as far as it was read: TGCGCCAGCAGCGCCACATCTAACTATGGC. Its translation is CASSATSNYG. The complete CDR3 sequence is CASSATSNYGYTF.